The 23 T cell receptor beta chains given below trace back to one sample, sequenced in a study of blood T cell repertoires in COVID-19. Clones were read by immunoSEQ multiplex PCR, and TCRdb kept only the in-frame ones, dropping some. This sample carries 200,000 to 250,000 clones, approximately 85% of them seen once, and the ten largest clones take approximately 9%. Sequenced: PBMCs or T cells enriched from blood (not recorded which). These receptors were taken from a woman in her 50s with acute COVID-19.

The genes are TRBV9 and TRBJ1-1; D uncertain. Germline loops: CDR1 SGDLS, CDR2 YYNGEE. The V end was cut by 0 bases, the J end by 2 bases, with 11 bases between. The CDR3 is 15 residues long. The CDR3 DNA reads TGTGCCAGCAGCGTAGAAGCTTACAGCAACACTGAAGCTTTCTTT. Protein product: CASSVEAYSNTEAFF.

The chain carries TRBV10-3 and TRBJ1-5; maybe TRBD1 (6 bases). The germline V gene encodes CDR1 ENHRY and CDR2 SYGVKD. CDR3 length: 14 amino acids. Trimming removed 0 bases at V and 6 bases at J, with 9 bases between. CDR3 DNA: TGTGCCATCAGTGAGTCTGGGGGCGTTCAGCCCCAGCATTTT. It codes for CAISESGGVQPQHF.

This clone was seen just once. The chain recombines TRBV6-4 with TRBJ1-2, with 7 bases identical to TRBD1. This CDR3 is 14 amino acids long. CDR1 and CDR2 from the germline V gene are MRHNA and SNTAGT. V lost 5 bases to trimming and J lost 8 bases; unmatched junction nucleotides: 11. The CDR3 sequence is CASSWTGGEGGYTF. The CDR3 DNA follows: TGTGCCAGCAGTTGGACAGGAGGTGAGGGGGGCTACACCTTC.

The sample holds a few counts of this clone. The chain combines TRBV5-1 with TRBJ1-1, with TRBD1 matching over 7 bases. The CDR3 is 13 amino acids. Germline CDR1 SGHRS, CDR2 YFSETQ. With V trimmed by 5 bases and J by 3 bases, 4 bases remained unmatched. The chain's CDR3 is CASRTDRDTEAFF. The CDR3 nucleotides read TGCGCCAGCAGAACTGACAGGGACACTGAAGCTTTCTTT.

This clone was detected many times. This sequence joins TRBV6-2 or TRBV6-3 and TRBJ2-7, with a tentative D call TRBD2 (6 bases). Trimming shortened V by 5 bases and J by 3 bases, and 17 bases separated the two germline ends. The germline V gene has CDR1 MNHEY and CDR2 SVGEGT. The CDR3 extends over 15 amino acids. CDR3 amino acids: CASSPPGADYYEQYF. The CDR3 DNA follows: TGTGCCAGCAGTCCCCCCGGCGCGGACTACTACGAGCAGTACTTC.

This clone showed up just once. J is TRBJ2-2 and V is TRBV6-5, with a possible D match to TRBD1 (5 bases). The germline gives CDR1 MNHEY, CDR2 SVGAGI. This CDR3 region has 15 residues. The V end lost 7 bases, the J end lost 0 bases, and 12 bases lay between the germline ends. The CDR3 DNA reads TGTGCCAGCACCCCGGACACTTCGAACACCGGGGAGCTGTTTTTT. Translation gives CASTPDTSNTGELFF.

The V gene is TRBV7-9, the J gene TRBJ2-3, with 8 bases aligning to TRBD1. In germline, CDR1 is SEHNR, CDR2 FQNEAQ (reference sequence). The CDR3 is made up of 13 amino acids. V was clipped by 7 bases and J by 6 bases; unmatched bases: 6. DNA for the CDR3: TGTGCCAGCAACGTAGACAGGGGCGATACGCAGTATTTT. Encoded protein: CASNVDRGDTQYF.

There are a few counts of this clone. The V and J genes are TRBV18 and TRBJ2-5; 7 bases match TRBD2. V was clipped by 2 bases and J by 1 base; unmatched bases: 10. The CDR3 length is 17 residues. Germline V lookup: CDR1 KGHSH, CDR2 LQKENI. As DNA, the CDR3 is TGTGCCAGCTCACCATATGCTAGCGGTCACTCCCAAGAGACCCAGTACTTC. It translates to CASSPYASGHSQETQYF.

J is TRBJ1-1 and V is TRBV25-1; 9 bases fit TRBD1. The V gene's germline CDR1 is MGHDK and CDR2 SYGVNS. The V and J ends lost 2 bases and 3 bases, in that order; junction bases with no gene match: 4. The CDR3 contains 15 residues. The CDR3 loop is CASSEGQGNYTEAFF. CDR3 sequence (DNA): TGTGCCAGCAGTGAAGGACAGGGGAACTACACTGAAGCTTTCTTT.

This clone was recorded only once. The chain couples TRBV6-1 to TRBJ2-2; tentatively, D is TRBD1 (6 bases). The germline V gene encodes CDR1 MNHNS and CDR2 SASEGT. Trimming cost V 3 bases and J 4 bases, with 12 bases left between them. This CDR3 comprises 15 residues. CDR3 region: CASSENRATTGELFF. The CDR3 DNA is TGTGCCAGCAGTGAGAACAGGGCAACCACCGGGGAGCTGTTTTTT.

The chain recombines TRBV6-2 or TRBV6-3 with TRBJ1-6; TRBD1 is a possible D gene (6 bases). The V gene lost 0 bases and the J gene lost 0 bases, with 9 bases spanning the gap. CDR1 MNHEY and CDR2 SVGEGT come from the germline V gene. CDR3 length equals 17 residues. This CDR3 is CASSYSQGSSYNSPLHF. CDR3 coding DNA: TGTGCCAGCAGTTACTCGCAGGGGAGCTCCTATAATTCACCCCTCCACTTT.

The gene calls are TRBV7-9 and TRBJ1-1; 9 nucleotides match TRBD1. Germline CDR1 is SEHNR and CDR2 is FQNEAQ (reference sequence). Trimming at V came to 5 bases and at J to 0 bases, leaving 4 bases not matched to a gene. This CDR3 has 15 residues. DNA of the CDR3: TGTGCCAGCAGCCCCTGGGACAGGGTGAACACTGAAGCTTTCTTT. Its protein is CASSPWDRVNTEAFF.

The rearrangement uses TRBV5-1 and TRBJ1-4; 7 bases fit TRBD1. This CDR3 has 15 residues. Per germline, CDR1 SGHRS and CDR2 YFSETQ. The trim removed 1 base at V and 3 bases at J, leaving 3 bases unmatched. CDR3 nucleotides: TGCGCCAGCAGCTTGTTCACAGGGGCTAATGAAAAACTGTTTTTT. Translating gives CASSLFTGANEKLFF.

The chain has TRBV28 and TRBJ1-2; maybe TRBD1 (5 bases). V was cut by 7 bases and J by 2 bases, with 8 bases left in between. Germline lookup yields CDR1 MDHEN and CDR2 SYDVKM. This CDR3 comprises 12 residues. CDR3 loop: CASTRQNYGYTF. The CDR3 DNA reads as TGTGCCAGCACCCGACAGAACTATGGCTACACCTTC.

The chain couples TRBV4-1 to TRBJ1-2; D is possibly TRBD1 (5 bases). The CDR3 contains 17 residues. Germline CDR1 MGHRA, CDR2 YSYEKL. V lost 0 bases and J 6 bases, leaving 20 bases between the germline ends. In DNA, the CDR3 is TGCGCCAGCAGCCAAGAAGGGGTCTGGAACTCTGGAGATGGCTACACCTTC. Protein product: CASSQEGVWNSGDGYTF.

CDR3 sequence reads: CASSQDREGYNEQFF. CDR3 DNA: TGCGCCAGCAGCCAAGATAGGGAGGGGTACAATGAGCAGTTCTTC. The V and J genes are TRBV4-3 and TRBJ2-1; 7 bases agree with TRBD2. The germline V gene encodes CDR1 LGHNA and CDR2 YSLEER. Trimming removed 0 bases from V and 4 bases from J; junction bases left unmatched: 3. This CDR3 is built from 15 residues.

This rearrangement joins TRBV4-1 to TRBJ1-5; 9 bases match TRBD1. V dropped 5 bases and J dropped 5; count of bases not matched to a gene: 10. The germline V gene has CDR1 MGHRA and CDR2 YSYEKL. This CDR3 contains 16 residues. The CDR3 reads CASSGRDRANDQPQHF. CDR3 coding DNA: TGCGCCAGCAGCGGCCGGGACAGGGCGAATGATCAGCCCCAGCATTTT.

The chain couples TRBV5-6 to TRBJ1-1; possible D gene TRBD1, 5 bases. Trimming cost V 2 bases and J 3 bases, with 14 bases left between them. Germline-derived CDR1 and CDR2 are SGHDT and YYEEEE. This CDR3 comprises 15 residues. This CDR3 is CASSLTGGEDTEAFF. CDR3 DNA: TGTGCCAGCAGCTTAACCGGGGGGGAGGACACTGAAGCTTTCTTT.

V gene TRBV2 combines with J gene TRBJ1-5; 7 nucleotides align to TRBD1. After removal of 11 bases from V and 2 bases from J, the junction contained 12 bases not matched to a gene. Germline CDR1 SNHLY, CDR2 FYNNEI. The CDR3 length is 15 residues. The CDR3 coding sequence is TGTGCCGCAGGGGGACCAATCGTCGGCAATCAGCCCCAGCATTTT. Amino acid sequence: CAAGGPIVGNQPQHF.

This rearrangement joins TRBV7-2 to TRBJ1-5, with TRBD1 as a possible D gene (6 bases). Looked up from germline, CDR1 is SGHTA and CDR2 is FQGNSA. The CDR3 sequence is 15 residues long. Trimming pared 1 base from V and 7 bases from J, leaving 14 bases between. This chain's CDR3 is CASSLGGGAYQPQHF. For the CDR3, the DNA is TGTGCCAGCAGCTTAGGGGGGGGCGCCTACCAGCCCCAGCATTTT.

The chain employs TRBV27 and TRBJ2-1; D is unresolved. The V gene lost 0 bases and the J gene lost 8 bases, with 8 bases spanning the gap. From germline, CDR1 is MNHEY and CDR2 SMNVEV (reference sequence). This CDR3 has 13 residues. CDR3 sequence (DNA): TGTGCCAGCAGTTTATCGAGACAAGATGAGCAGTTCTTC. Translated, it gives CASSLSRQDEQFF.

The chain joins TRBV5-8 to TRBJ2-5, with 7 bases matching TRBD1. This CDR3 is 17 amino acids long. Germline CDR1 SGHTS, CDR2 YDEGEE. With V trimmed by 3 bases and J by 4 bases, 15 bases remained unmatched. The CDR3 DNA is TGTGCCAGCAGCTCCAATTTCGACAGGGCAGGGGCAGAGACCCAGTACTTC. Translating gives CASSSNFDRAGAETQYF. Based on the CDR3 plus reference TRBV5-8 and TRBJ2-5, the full variable domain is EAGVTQSPTHLIKTRGQQATLRCSPISGHTSVYWYQQALGLGLQFLLWYDEGEERNRGNFPPRFSGRQFPNYSSELNVNALELEDSALYLCASSSNFDRAGAETQYFGPGTRLLVL.

The chain is built from TRBV5-4 and TRBJ1-2, with 9 positions matching TRBD1. Trimming took 0 bases from V and 3 from J; bases not matched to a gene: 3. Per the germline V gene, CDR1 is SGHNT and CDR2 is YYREEE (reference sequence). The CDR3 runs 15 residues. CDR3 amino acids: CASSLGTGVDYGYTF. CDR3 nucleotides: TGTGCCAGCAGCTTGGGGACAGGGGTTGACTATGGCTACACCTTC.